What follows are 19 T cell receptor beta chains derived from one specimen sequenced in a study of shared clonotypes between healthy human individuals. Here immunoSEQ multiplex PCR was the method, and the copy in TCRdb shows in-frame clones only, minus some. Here the sample spans some 1,900,000 clones, about 95% being singletons. CD8 cells regarded as naive lacked CD45RO, were positively chosen for CCR7, and omitted terminally differentiated effector memory CD45RA+ cells. Sequencing was done on a sample of naive CD8+ T cells sorted from blood. All receptors come from a man younger than 30 in good health.

This clone was seen a single time. This rearrangement joins TRBV28 to TRBJ2-3; 8 bases line up with TRBD2. Unmatched junction bases numbered 8, after V lost 7 bases and J lost 5 bases. Germline V gives CDR1 MDHEN, CDR2 SYDVKM. The CDR3 runs to 14 residues. The CDR3 nucleotides read TGTGCCAGCACCTTTAGCGGGGACGGAGATACGCAGTATTTT. Translation: CASTFSGDGDTQYF. The full variable domain, with the rest looked up from reference TRBV28 and TRBJ2-3, is DVKVTQSSRYLVKRTGEKVFLECVQDMDHENMFWYRQDPGLGLRLIYFSYDVKMKEKGDIPEGYSVSREKKERFSLILESASTNQTSMYLCASTFSGDGDTQYFGPGTRLTVL.

This chain joins TRBV11-2 and TRBJ2-1; 7 nucleotides line up with TRBD1. J was trimmed by 5 bases and V by 0 bases; bases with no gene match: 4. This CDR3 has 15 residues. The germline V gene encodes CDR1 SGHAT and CDR2 FQNNGV. CDR3 in amino acids: CASSLDDRVHNEQFF. Here the CDR3 DNA reads TGTGCCAGCAGCTTAGACGACAGGGTTCACAATGAGCAGTTCTTC. Drawing the rest from reference TRBV11-2 and TRBJ2-1, the complete variable domain is EAGVAQSPRYKIIEKRQSVAFWCNPISGHATLYWYQQILGQGPKLLIQFQNNGVVDDSQLPKDRFSAERLKGVDSTLKIQPAKLEDSAVYLCASSLDDRVHNEQFFGPGTRLTVL.

The chain joins TRBV7-6 to TRBJ2-7; 11 nucleotides align to TRBD1. This CDR3 is 15 amino acids long. J gave up 5 bases and V 4 bases, and 7 bases lay outside the gene matches. CDR1 SGHVS and CDR2 FNYEAQ come from the germline V gene. Written as DNA, the CDR3 is TGTGCCAGCAGCTCCTGGGACAGGGGGGCGAACGAGCAGTACTTC. Protein product: CASSSWDRGANEQYF. The full variable domain, in which reference TRBV7-6 and TRBJ2-7 provide the parts outside the CDR3, is GAGVSQSPRYKVTKRGQDVALRCDPISGHVSLYWYRQALGQGPEFLTYFNYEAQQDKSGLPNDRFSAERPEGSISTLTIQRTEQRDSAMYRCASSSWDRGANEQYFGPGTRLTVT.

This chain connects TRBV27 to TRBJ1-5; D unclear. Germline V gene lookup returns CDR1 MNHEY and CDR2 SMNVEV (reference sequence). The CDR3 spans 15 residues. V lost 3 bases and J lost 2, with 11 bases in between. The CDR3 DNA is TGTGCCAGCAGTTTGCTTGGGCAGGGCAATCAGCCCCAGCATTTT. Translating it yields CASSLLGQGNQPQHF.

V is TRBV7-9 and J is TRBJ1-1; maybe TRBD1 (5 bases). Between the trimmed V and J ends, which lost 2 bases and 4 bases, there was a span of 14 bases. Germline CDR1 is SEHNR and CDR2 is FQNEAQ (reference sequence). This CDR3 has 15 residues. CDR3 nucleotides: TGTGCCAGCAGCTTATTGAAGGGGCAAGCCACTGAAGCTTTCTTT. Its protein product is CASSLLKGQATEAFF.

The genes are TRBV6-4 and TRBJ1-6; no reliable D call. The CDR3 has 15 amino acids. Germline values: CDR1 MRHNA, CDR2 SNTAGT. Between the trimmed V and J ends, which lost 0 bases and 7 bases, there was a span of 10 bases. CDR3 residues: CASSDSQVGNSPLHF. The DNA for the CDR3 is TGTGCCAGCAGTGACTCTCAGGTAGGAAATTCACCCCTCCACTTT.

The chain combines TRBV4-1 with TRBJ2-1, with D maybe TRBD2 (6 bases). The CDR3 is 13 residues long. CDR1 MGHRA and CDR2 YSYEKL come from the germline V gene. V was cut by 1 base and J by 8 bases, with 9 bases left in between. CDR3 in DNA: TGCGCCAGCAGCCAAGTGGGACTTTATGAGCAGTTCTTC. Translation gives CASSQVGLYEQFF.

V usage is TRBV5-4 and J usage is TRBJ2-1; a weak D match, TRBD1 (5 bases). Trimming pared 0 bases from V and 5 bases from J, leaving 9 bases between. The germline V gene has CDR1 SGHNT and CDR2 YYREEE (reference sequence). The length of the CDR3 is 14 residues. CDR3 bases: TGTGCCAGCAGCTTGGAACAGGCCGACAATGAGCAGTTCTTC. This sequence encodes CASSLEQADNEQFF.

V is TRBV4-1 and J is TRBJ1-1; weak D call: TRBD1 (5 bases). Trimming took 1 base from V and 1 from J, leaving 13 bases between them. CDR3 length: 16 amino acids. Germline CDR1 MGHRA, CDR2 YSYEKL. The CDR3 loop reads CASSQVGEASNTEAFF. The CDR3 DNA is TGCGCCAGCAGCCAAGTAGGGGAAGCGTCGAACACTGAAGCTTTCTTT.

The J gene is TRBJ2-1, the V gene TRBV29-1; D ambiguous. V lost 1 base and J lost 10, with 11 bases in between. CDR1 SQVTM and CDR2 ANQGSEA come from the germline V gene. This CDR3 comprises 12 residues. Here the CDR3 reads CSVEVALTEQFF. CDR3 sequence (DNA): TGCAGCGTTGAAGTGGCGCTGACGGAGCAGTTCTTC.

The J gene is TRBJ1-1, the V gene TRBV7-2; maybe TRBD1 (6 bases). CDR3 length equals 14 residues. The germline gives CDR1 SGHTA, CDR2 FQGNSA. V shed 6 bases and J shed 4 bases, with 15 bases lying between them. In DNA, the CDR3 is TGTGCCAGCAGGGAGGCAGGGGCTCCCACTGAAGCTTTCTTT. Translating it yields CASREAGAPTEAFF.

Notes on this clone: Other DNA variants within this sample encode the same CDR3. This chain connects TRBV19 to TRBJ2-7; 10 bases line up with TRBD2. The CDR3 runs to 15 residues. Trimming took 1 base from V and 2 from J; bases not matched to a gene: 2. CDR1 is LNHDA and CDR2 is SQIVND in the germline V gene (reference sequence). The CDR3 protein is CASSIGLAGAYEQYF. The DNA for the CDR3 is TGTGCCAGTAGTATAGGCCTAGCGGGAGCCTACGAGCAGTACTTC.

This clone showed up just once. The chain employs TRBV27 and TRBJ1-2; D is perhaps TRBD1 (6 bases). Per germline, CDR1 MNHEY and CDR2 SMNVEV (reference sequence). CDR3 size: 13 residues. V lost 6 bases and J 7 bases, leaving 15 bases between the germline ends. CDR3 DNA: TGTGCCAGCAGCCAAAGGGGGTCGGGTGGCTACACCTTC. Protein: CASSQRGSGGYTF.

The chain couples TRBV4-1 to TRBJ2-7, with D possibly being TRBD1 or TRBD2 (5 bases each). Trimming pared 0 bases from V and 3 bases from J, leaving 18 bases between. The CDR3 consists of 17 residues. Germline V gives CDR1 MGHRA, CDR2 YSYEKL. For the CDR3, the DNA is TGCGCCAGCAGCCAAGAGATCCCCCCGGGGCCCAACTACGAGCAGTACTTC. It specifies CASSQEIPPGPNYEQYF.

The chain uses TRBV7-9 and TRBJ2-2, with a possible D match to TRBD1 (6 bases). V lost 1 base, J lost 11 bases, and 11 bases lay in between. The CDR3 is 13 amino acids. The germline V gene has CDR1 SEHNR and CDR2 FQNEAQ (reference sequence). CDR3 DNA: TGTGCCAGCAGCTTAGAGGGGACACCAGAGCTGTTTTTT. Its translation is CASSLEGTPELFF.

This clone was recorded only once. The genes are TRBV10-2 and TRBJ2-3; D not certain. The CDR3 runs 14 residues. Germline CDR1 WSHSY, CDR2 SAAADI. V lost 3 bases, J lost 4 bases, and 11 bases lay in between. The CDR3 DNA follows: TGCGCCAGCAGTGATGCCATTCCGGCAGATACGCAGTATTTT. Translating it yields CASSDAIPADTQYF.

The V call is TRBV6-6, the J call TRBJ2-3, with unresolved D. With 4 bases removed from V and 0 bases from J, the gap between germline ends came to 8 bases. CDR1 is MNHNY and CDR2 is SVGAGI in the germline V gene (reference sequence). This CDR3 region has 14 residues. The CDR3 protein is CASSSLTSTDTQYF. The CDR3, as DNA: TGTGCCAGCAGTTCGTTGACCAGCACAGATACGCAGTATTTT.

The V call is TRBV6-1, the J call TRBJ2-3; D call uncertain. Per the germline V gene, CDR1 is MNHNS and CDR2 is SASEGT. V was clipped by 2 bases and J by 3 bases, with 15 bases between them. This CDR3 region has 16 residues. CDR3 loop: CASSELEAGLTDTQYF. CDR3 nucleotide sequence: TGTGCCAGCAGTGAATTGGAAGCAGGTCTAACAGATACGCAGTATTTT.

The gene calls are TRBV4-3 and TRBJ2-3; 7 bases align to TRBD2. V shed 0 bases and J 6 bases; nucleotides not matched to a gene: 6. The CDR3 totals 15 residues. CDR1 and CDR2 from the germline V gene are LGHNA and YSLEER. CDR3 DNA: TGCGCCAGCAGCCAAGAGGGGGGGAGGGCCGATACGCAGTATTTT. Protein: CASSQEGGRADTQYF.